This T cell receptor (beta chain) was profiled in a study of blood T cell repertoires in COVID-19. Looking at the study overall: Whether acute or convalescent, the COVID-19 samples came from the United States, Italy and Spain.

This CDR3 contains 18 residues. CDR1 is LGHNA, CDR2 YNFKEQ, per germline. J was trimmed by 4 bases and V by 1 base; bases with no gene match: 12. As processed by the authors: Reference gene primer amplification gave estimated nucleated cell counts. Repertoires were generated with immunoSEQ multiplex PCR, while TCRdb's copy carries only in-frame clones and drops some. V, J and clone size were drawn from that table, and D and trimming were deduced from the DNA. Here the sample spans tens of thousands of clones, less than 95% being singletons. The chain has TRBV4-2 and TRBJ1-5; 8 nucleotides match TRBD1. Sequences were obtained from peripheral blood. This TCR derives from a man between 45 and 60 years old with acute or convalescent COVID-19. The CDR3 DNA sequence: TGTGCCAGCAGCCAAGTTAAGGAGGCAGGGGGCTGGAATCAGCCCCAGCATTTT. The encoded protein is CASSQVKEAGGWNQPQHF.